This record covers a single T cell receptor (beta chain). These data are taken from a study of T cell changes during pregnancy in multiple sclerosis. Sequenced by immunoSEQ multiplex PCR; TCRdb stores in-frame clones only, minus some. This table has about 75,000 clones, about 93% appearing once. This CDR3 is 13 amino acids long. Germline CDR1 and CDR2: LNHDA and SQIVND (reference sequence). The V end lost 7 bases, the J end lost 1 base, and 11 bases lay between the germline ends. Sequences were derived from CD4+ T cells from peripheral blood mononuclear cells, sampled after pregnancy. The V gene is TRBV19, the J gene TRBJ2-7; weak D call: TRBD2 (6 bases). This clonotype was obtained from a female donor with multiple sclerosis, enrolled in a pregnancy study. The CDR3 nucleotides read TGTGCCAGTAAGACTCGGGAGTCCTACGAGCAGTACTTC. Protein sequence: CASKTRESYEQYF.